The source of this TCR beta chain is a study of identical twins. Broader study findings: Twin pairs' shared out-of-frame alpha sequences were enriched in low generation probability.

Per the germline V gene, CDR1 is SGHRS and CDR2 is YFSETQ. The CDR3 contains 17 residues. V was pared by 5 bases and J by 2 bases, with 23 bases between. In its sample, this clonotype was seen many times. Its antigen is as yet unknown. TCRdb reprocessed the 5' RACE reads via MiXCR and lists one record per CDR3 protein. The top ten hold roughly 3.2% of the sample, which has some 590,000 distinct CDR3 sequences, more than 9% seen once. This sample also appeared in a second study, on yellow fever vaccine responses in identical twins. Per that paper: On the reported evidence, twins' vaccine T cell responses seemed partly convergent and partly personalized.

The clonotype was recovered from a woman aged 18-29 years in good health. V and J are TRBV5-1 and TRBJ2-7, with D possibly TRBD1 on 8 matching bases. The sample consisted of PBMCs. The CDR3 DNA follows: TGCGCCAGCAGACAAACCCAAGCGGGACAGGTTGCCTACGAGCAGTACTTC. Translated: CASRQTQAGQVAYEQYF.